The sequence of this T cell receptor beta chain was determined in a study of blood T cells in healthy people across ages. Overall study findings and caveats: When set beside aged donors, long-lived donors presented more naive CD4+ cells and higher diversity. Diversity of TCR beta per million T cells declined in a roughly linear way with age.

In regard to this clonotype: Its specificity is not known.

Next came a second PCR, run for about 6 to 12 cycles, which used a sample-barcoded 5' primer along with a J-beta primer mix. Unique molecular identifiers of 12 random nucleotides labeled each cDNA. From the 5' RACE reads, TCRdb called clonotypes with MiXCR, one entry per CDR3 protein. Here the sample spans 1.8 million or so distinct CDR3 sequences, about two fifths being singletons. The authors extracted at least 6 micrograms of total RNA per sample. The CDR3 contains 15 residues. Trimming cost V 1 base and J 8 bases; bases outside gene matches: 4. Germline lookup yields CDR1 MGHDK and CDR2 SYGVNS. The source of this sequence is a human donor in good health. Sequencing was performed on blood. This rearrangement joins TRBV25-1 to TRBJ1-4; 10 bases map to TRBD1. CDR3 in DNA: TGTGCCAGCAGTGAATCAGACAGGGGGCGCGAAAAACTGTTTTTT. Translating gives CASSESDRGREKLFF.